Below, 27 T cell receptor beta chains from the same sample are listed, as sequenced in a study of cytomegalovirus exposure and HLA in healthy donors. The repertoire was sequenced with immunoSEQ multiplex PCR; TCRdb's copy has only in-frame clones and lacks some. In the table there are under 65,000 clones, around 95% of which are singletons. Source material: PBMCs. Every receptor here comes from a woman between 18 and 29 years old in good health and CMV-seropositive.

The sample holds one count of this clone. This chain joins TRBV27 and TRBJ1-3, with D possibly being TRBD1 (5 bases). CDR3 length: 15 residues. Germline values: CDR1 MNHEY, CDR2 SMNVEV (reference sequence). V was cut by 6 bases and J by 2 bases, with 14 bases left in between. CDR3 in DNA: TGTGCCAGCAGGACCGGGACTGGGCCTGGAAACACCATATATTTT. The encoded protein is CASRTGTGPGNTIYF.

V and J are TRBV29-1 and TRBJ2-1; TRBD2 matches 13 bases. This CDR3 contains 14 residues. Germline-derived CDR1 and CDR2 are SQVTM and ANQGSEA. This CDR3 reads CSGALAGGNNEQFF. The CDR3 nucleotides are TGCAGTGGGGCACTAGCGGGGGGGAACAATGAGCAGTTCTTC.

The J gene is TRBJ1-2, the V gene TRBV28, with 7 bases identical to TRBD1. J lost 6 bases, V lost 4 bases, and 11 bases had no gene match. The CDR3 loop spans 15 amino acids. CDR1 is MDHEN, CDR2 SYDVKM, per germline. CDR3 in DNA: TGTGCCAGCAGTTCGGCCGGGACAGTGAGGGATGGCTACACCTTC. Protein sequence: CASSSAGTVRDGYTF.

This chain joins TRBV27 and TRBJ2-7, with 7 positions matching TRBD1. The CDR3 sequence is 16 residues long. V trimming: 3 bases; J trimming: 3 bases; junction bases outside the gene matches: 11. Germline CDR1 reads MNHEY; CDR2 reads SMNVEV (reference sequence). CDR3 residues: CASSFNRGTVGYEQYF. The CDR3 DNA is TGTGCCAGCAGTTTCAACAGGGGAACCGTAGGCTACGAGCAGTACTTC.

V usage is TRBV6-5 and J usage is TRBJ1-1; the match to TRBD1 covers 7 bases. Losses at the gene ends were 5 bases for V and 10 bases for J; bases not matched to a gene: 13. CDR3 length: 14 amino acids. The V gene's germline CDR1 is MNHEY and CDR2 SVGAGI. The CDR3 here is CASSDDDRVSTAFF. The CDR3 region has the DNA TGTGCCAGCAGTGACGACGACAGGGTTAGTACAGCTTTCTTT.

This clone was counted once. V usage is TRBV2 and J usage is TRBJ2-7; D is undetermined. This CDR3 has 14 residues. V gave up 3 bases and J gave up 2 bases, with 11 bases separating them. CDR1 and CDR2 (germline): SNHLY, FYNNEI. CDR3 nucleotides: TGTGCCAGCAGTGACAAGACAAAAACCTACGAGCAGTACTTC. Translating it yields CASSDKTKTYEQYF.

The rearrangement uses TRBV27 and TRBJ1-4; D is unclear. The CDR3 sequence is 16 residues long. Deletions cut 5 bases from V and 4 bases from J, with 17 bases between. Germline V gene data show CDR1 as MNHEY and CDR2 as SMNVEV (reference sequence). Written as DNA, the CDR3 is TGTGCCAGCAGTCCCCGAAGAGACCGGAGTAATGAAAAACTGTTTTTT. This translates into CASSPRRDRSNEKLFF.

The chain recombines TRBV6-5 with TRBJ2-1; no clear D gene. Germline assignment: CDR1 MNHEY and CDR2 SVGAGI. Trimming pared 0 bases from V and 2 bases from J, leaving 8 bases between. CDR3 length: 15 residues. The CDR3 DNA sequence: TGTGCCAGCAGTTACTCGGCAGGAACCTACAATGAGCAGTTCTTC. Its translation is CASSYSAGTYNEQFF.

CDR3 DNA: TGTGCCAGTAGATCTAGAGGACAAGAGACCCAGTACTTC. Its protein is CASRSRGQETQYF. The rearrangement links TRBV19 to TRBJ2-5; D is unclear. The length of the CDR3 is 13 residues. V lost 6 bases and J lost 2, with 10 bases in between. Germline values: CDR1 LNHDA, CDR2 SQIVND (reference sequence).

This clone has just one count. The CDR3: CASSLANGVGYSPLHF. CDR3 in DNA: TGTGCCAGCAGCTTAGCTAACGGGGTTGGGTATTCACCCCTCCACTTT. The chain carries TRBV13 and TRBJ1-6; no clear D. The CDR3 loop spans 16 amino acids. Germline lookup yields CDR1 PRHDT and CDR2 FYEKMQ (reference sequence). V shed 1 base and J shed 8 bases, with 15 bases lying between them. The full variable domain, completed using reference TRBV13 and TRBJ1-6, is AAGVIQSPRHLIKEKRETATLKCYPIPRHDTVYWYQQGPGQDPQFLISFYEKMQSDKGSIPDRFSAQQFSDYHSELNMSSLELGDSALYFCASSLANGVGYSPLHFGNGTRLTVT.

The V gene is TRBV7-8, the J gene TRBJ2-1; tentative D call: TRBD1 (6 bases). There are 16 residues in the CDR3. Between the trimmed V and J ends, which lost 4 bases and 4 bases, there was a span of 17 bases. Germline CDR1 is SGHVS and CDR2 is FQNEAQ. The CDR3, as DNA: TGTGCCAGCAGCTCTCCTAAGGGGGTCGGTTACAATGAGCAGTTCTTC. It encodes CASSSPKGVGYNEQFF.

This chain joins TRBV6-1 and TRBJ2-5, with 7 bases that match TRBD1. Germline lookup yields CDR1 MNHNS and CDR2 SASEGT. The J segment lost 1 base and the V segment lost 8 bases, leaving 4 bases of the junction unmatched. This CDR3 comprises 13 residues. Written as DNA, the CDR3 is TGTGCCAGCTTGGGACAGTTCCAAGAGACCCAGTACTTC. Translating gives CASLGQFQETQYF.

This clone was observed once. The CDR3 DNA reads TGTGCCAGCTCACCGTCAGCGATCAACACTGAAGCTTTCTTT. Its translation: CASSPSAINTEAFF. This chain uses TRBV18 with TRBJ1-1; D uncertain. Germline loops: CDR1 KGHSH, CDR2 LQKENI. Trimming cost V 3 bases and J 2 bases, with 10 bases left between them. The CDR3 is 14 residues long.

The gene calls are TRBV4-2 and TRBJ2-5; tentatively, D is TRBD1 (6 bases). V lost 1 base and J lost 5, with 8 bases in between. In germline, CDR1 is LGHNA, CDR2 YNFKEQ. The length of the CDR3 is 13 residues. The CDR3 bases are TGTGCCAGCAGCCAAGGGACAGCGGAGACCCAGTACTTC. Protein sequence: CASSQGTAETQYF.

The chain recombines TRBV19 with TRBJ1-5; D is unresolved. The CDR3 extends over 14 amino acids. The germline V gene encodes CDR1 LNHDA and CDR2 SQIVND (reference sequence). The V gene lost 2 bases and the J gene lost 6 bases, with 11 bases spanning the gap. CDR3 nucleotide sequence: TGTGCCAGTAGTATATCTGCAGGAACTCAGCCCCAGCATTTT. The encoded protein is CASSISAGTQPQHF.

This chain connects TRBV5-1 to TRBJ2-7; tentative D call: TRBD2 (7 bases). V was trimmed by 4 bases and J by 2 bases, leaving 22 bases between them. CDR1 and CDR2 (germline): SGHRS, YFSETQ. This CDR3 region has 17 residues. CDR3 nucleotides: TGCGCCAGCAGCGTGGGTTCGGGAGCGGGGACACCCTACGAGCAGTACTTC. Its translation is CASSVGSGAGTPYEQYF.

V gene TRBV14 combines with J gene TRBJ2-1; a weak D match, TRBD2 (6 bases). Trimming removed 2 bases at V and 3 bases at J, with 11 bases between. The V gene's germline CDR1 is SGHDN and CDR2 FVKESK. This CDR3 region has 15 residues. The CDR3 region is CASSQRLALYNEQFF. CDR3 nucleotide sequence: TGTGCCAGCAGCCAAAGGCTAGCGCTCTACAATGAGCAGTTCTTC.

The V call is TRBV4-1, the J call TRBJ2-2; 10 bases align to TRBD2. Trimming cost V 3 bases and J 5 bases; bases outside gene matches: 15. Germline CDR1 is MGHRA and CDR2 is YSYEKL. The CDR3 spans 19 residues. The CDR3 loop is CASSHGTSDEATGTGELFF. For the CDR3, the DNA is TGCGCCAGCAGCCACGGGACTAGCGACGAGGCGACGGGGACCGGGGAGCTGTTTTTT.

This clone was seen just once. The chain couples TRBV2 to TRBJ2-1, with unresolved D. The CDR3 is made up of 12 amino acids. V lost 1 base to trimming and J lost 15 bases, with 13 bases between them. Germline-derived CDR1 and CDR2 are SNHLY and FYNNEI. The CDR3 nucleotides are TGTGCCAGCAGTGAAGGGGCCTCTGCCCCGTTCTTC. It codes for CASSEGASAPFF.

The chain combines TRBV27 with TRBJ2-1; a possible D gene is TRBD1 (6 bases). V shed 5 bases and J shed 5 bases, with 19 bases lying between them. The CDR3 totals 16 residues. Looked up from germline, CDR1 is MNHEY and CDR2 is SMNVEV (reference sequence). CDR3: CASSGPGASANNEQFF. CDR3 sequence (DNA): TGTGCCAGCAGTGGGCCAGGGGCCTCCGCGAACAATGAGCAGTTCTTC.

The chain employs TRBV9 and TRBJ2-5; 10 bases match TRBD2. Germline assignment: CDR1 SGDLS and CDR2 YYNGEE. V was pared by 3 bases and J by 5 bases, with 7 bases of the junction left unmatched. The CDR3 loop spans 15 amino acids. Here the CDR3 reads CASSESAGGYETQYF. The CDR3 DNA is TGTGCCAGCAGCGAGTCAGCGGGGGGGTATGAGACCCAGTACTTC.

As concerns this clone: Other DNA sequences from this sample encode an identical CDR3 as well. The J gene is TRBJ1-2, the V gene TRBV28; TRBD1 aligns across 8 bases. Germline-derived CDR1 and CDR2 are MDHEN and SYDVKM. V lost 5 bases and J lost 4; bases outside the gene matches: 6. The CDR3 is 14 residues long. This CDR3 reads CASSRTGGLYGYTF. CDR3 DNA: TGTGCCAGCAGTCGAACAGGGGGACTCTATGGCTACACCTTC.

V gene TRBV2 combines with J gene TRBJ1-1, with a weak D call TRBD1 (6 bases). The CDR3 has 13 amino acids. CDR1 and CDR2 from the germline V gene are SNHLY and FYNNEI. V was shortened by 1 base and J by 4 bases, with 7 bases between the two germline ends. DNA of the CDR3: TGTGCCAGCAGTGAAGAGACAGGCACTGAAGCTTTCTTT. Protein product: CASSEETGTEAFF. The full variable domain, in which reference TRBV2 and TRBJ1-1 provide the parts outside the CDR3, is EPEVTQTPSHQVTQMGQEVILRCVPISNHLYFYWYRQILGQKVEFLVSFYNNEISEKSEIFDDQFSVERPDGSNFTLKIRSTKLEDSAMYFCASSEETGTEAFFGQGTRLTVV.

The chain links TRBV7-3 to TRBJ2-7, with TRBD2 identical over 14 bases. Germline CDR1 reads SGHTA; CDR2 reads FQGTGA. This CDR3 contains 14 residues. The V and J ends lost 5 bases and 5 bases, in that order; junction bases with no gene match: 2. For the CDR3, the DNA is TGTGCCAGCAGCCTGGGACTAGCGGGAGACGAGCAGTACTTC. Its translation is CASSLGLAGDEQYF.

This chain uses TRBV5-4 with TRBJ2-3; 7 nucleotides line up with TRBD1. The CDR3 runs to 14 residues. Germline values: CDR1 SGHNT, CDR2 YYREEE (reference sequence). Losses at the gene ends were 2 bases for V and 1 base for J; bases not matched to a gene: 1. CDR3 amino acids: CASSFGQGTDTQYF. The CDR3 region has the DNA TGTGCCAGCAGCTTCGGACAGGGCACAGATACGCAGTATTTT.

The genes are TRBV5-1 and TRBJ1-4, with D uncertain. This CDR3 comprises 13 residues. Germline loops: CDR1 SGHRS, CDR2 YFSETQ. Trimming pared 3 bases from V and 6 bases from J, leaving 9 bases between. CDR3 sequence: CASSSSVDEKLFF. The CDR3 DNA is TGCGCCAGCAGCTCCTCTGTTGATGAAAAACTGTTTTTT.

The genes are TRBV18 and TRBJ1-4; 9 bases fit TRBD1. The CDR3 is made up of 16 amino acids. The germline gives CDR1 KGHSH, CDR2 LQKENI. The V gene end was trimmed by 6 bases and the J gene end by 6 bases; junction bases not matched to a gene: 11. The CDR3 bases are TGTGCCAGCTCGTCACTGCCCAACAGGGGGCATGAAAAACTGTTTTTT. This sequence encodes CASSSLPNRGHEKLFF.